The rows below give T cell receptor beta chains drawn from one sample of a study of T cell responses to AZD1222 COVID-19 vaccine. Here immunoSEQ multiplex PCR was the method, and the copy in TCRdb shows in-frame clones only, minus some. The sample records roughly 130,000 clones, approximately 88% being singletons. The material sequenced was peripheral blood, taken on day 0 of MenACWY control vaccination. These receptors were taken from an adult in good health. The CDR3 runs from the conserved cysteine through the conserved F or W. Each record gives: D gene, clone size, V gene, J gene, CDR3 protein. A D gene is named only where the DNA matches it firmly. Clone size is shown for a subset of rows, as once, few, many or a class of expanded clone.

d_call: TRBD1
clone_size: NA
v_call: TRBV7-2
j_call: TRBJ2-7
cdr3_aa: CASSSSGTGGFPEQYF

d_call: TRBD1
clone_size: NA
v_call: TRBV19
j_call: TRBJ2-5
cdr3_aa: CASSLRTGGETQYF

d_call: NA
clone_size: once
v_call: TRBV12-3/TRBV12-4
j_call: TRBJ1-3
cdr3_aa: CASGGYSGNTIYF

d_call: TRBD1
clone_size: few
v_call: TRBV7-9
j_call: TRBJ1-2
cdr3_aa: CASSSNRGNGYTF

d_call: NA
clone_size: NA
v_call: TRBV9
j_call: TRBJ2-2
cdr3_aa: CASSPGDWAGELFF

d_call: TRBD1
clone_size: NA
v_call: TRBV28
j_call: TRBJ2-7
cdr3_aa: CASSFGQGTREQYF

d_call: NA
clone_size: NA
v_call: TRBV12-3/TRBV12-4
j_call: TRBJ1-2
cdr3_aa: CASSLAEGLGYTF

d_call: NA
clone_size: NA
v_call: TRBV3-1/TRBV3-2
j_call: TRBJ1-2
cdr3_aa: CASSQGPGQDPSYTF

d_call: NA
clone_size: NA
v_call: TRBV10-3
j_call: TRBJ2-7
cdr3_aa: CAISDGRDSEQYF

d_call: NA
clone_size: NA
v_call: TRBV7-9
j_call: TRBJ1-2
cdr3_aa: CASSNSNRRGYTF

d_call: TRBD1
clone_size: NA
v_call: TRBV7-9
j_call: TRBJ2-2
cdr3_aa: CASRPRTGMNTGELFF

d_call: TRBD2
clone_size: NA
v_call: TRBV7-2
j_call: TRBJ2-7
cdr3_aa: CASSFSSGPNEQYF

d_call: NA
clone_size: NA
v_call: TRBV25-1
j_call: TRBJ2-1
cdr3_aa: CASSRAGRYNEQFF

d_call: NA
clone_size: few
v_call: TRBV27
j_call: TRBJ1-4
cdr3_aa: CASSLRVTTNEKLFF

d_call: TRBD1
clone_size: NA
v_call: TRBV18
j_call: TRBJ2-7
cdr3_aa: CASSTWVGGDEQYF

d_call: NA
clone_size: NA
v_call: TRBV9
j_call: TRBJ2-5
cdr3_aa: CASGKGRETQYF

d_call: TRBD2
clone_size: once
v_call: TRBV6-5
j_call: TRBJ2-2
cdr3_aa: CASFPLAGVTGELFF

d_call: NA
clone_size: NA
v_call: TRBV5-1
j_call: TRBJ1-5
cdr3_aa: CASSPTGQRNQPQHF

d_call: NA
clone_size: NA
v_call: TRBV3-1/TRBV3-2
j_call: TRBJ2-6
cdr3_aa: CASSQVPQGSGANVLTF

d_call: NA
clone_size: NA
v_call: TRBV5-4
j_call: TRBJ2-5
cdr3_aa: CASSRDPRGHVEETQYF

d_call: NA
clone_size: NA
v_call: TRBV28
j_call: TRBJ2-7
cdr3_aa: CATFGDTYEQYF

d_call: NA
clone_size: NA
v_call: TRBV28
j_call: TRBJ2-1
cdr3_aa: CASHSDGIEQFF

d_call: NA
clone_size: NA
v_call: TRBV3-1/TRBV3-2
j_call: TRBJ1-2
cdr3_aa: CASSGGNRANYGYTF

d_call: NA
clone_size: NA
v_call: TRBV5-5
j_call: TRBJ1-5
cdr3_aa: CASSLLSLRGNQPQHF

d_call: NA
clone_size: NA
v_call: TRBV9
j_call: TRBJ1-4
cdr3_aa: CASSEGGRRPIEKLFF

d_call: NA
clone_size: NA
v_call: TRBV9
j_call: TRBJ1-3
cdr3_aa: CASSPHWELGGTIYF

d_call: TRBD1
clone_size: NA
v_call: TRBV5-1
j_call: TRBJ2-7
cdr3_aa: CASSLEGTGGEQYF

d_call: TRBD1
clone_size: NA
v_call: TRBV7-6
j_call: TRBJ1-6
cdr3_aa: CASSLRGQGSSYNSPLHF

d_call: TRBD2
clone_size: NA
v_call: TRBV19
j_call: TRBJ2-3
cdr3_aa: CASSRGTSGPTQYF

d_call: TRBD1
clone_size: NA
v_call: TRBV29-1
j_call: TRBJ2-7
cdr3_aa: CSLAGTGGVRSSYEQYF

d_call: NA
clone_size: NA
v_call: TRBV5-1
j_call: TRBJ2-1
cdr3_aa: CASSDFDEQFF

d_call: NA
clone_size: few
v_call: TRBV5-1
j_call: TRBJ2-7
cdr3_aa: CASSLASGGWGGREQYF

d_call: NA
clone_size: NA
v_call: TRBV27
j_call: TRBJ2-7
cdr3_aa: CASKGGETYEQYF

d_call: NA
clone_size: NA
v_call: TRBV28
j_call: TRBJ1-6
cdr3_aa: CASSIYMNSPLHF

d_call: NA
clone_size: NA
v_call: TRBV2
j_call: TRBJ2-1
cdr3_aa: CASSGTLTYNEQFF

d_call: TRBD2
clone_size: NA
v_call: TRBV6-4
j_call: TRBJ2-1
cdr3_aa: CASRPGLAVNEQFF

d_call: TRBD2
clone_size: NA
v_call: TRBV5-6
j_call: TRBJ2-7
cdr3_aa: CASSLGGRVSYEQYF

d_call: TRBD1
clone_size: NA
v_call: TRBV28
j_call: TRBJ2-1
cdr3_aa: CASSLPGQGDNEQFF

d_call: NA
clone_size: NA
v_call: TRBV5-6
j_call: TRBJ1-1
cdr3_aa: CASSLGAQTRGAFF

d_call: TRBD2
clone_size: NA
v_call: TRBV9
j_call: TRBJ2-1
cdr3_aa: CASSAAGLEQSEQFF

d_call: NA
clone_size: few
v_call: TRBV15
j_call: TRBJ1-4
cdr3_aa: CATSRGDRNEKLFF